This T cell receptor beta chain was retrieved from a study of regulatory dendritic cells for organ transplantation (dated by TCRdb to 2016 to 2017). In terms of the full investigation: To make regulatory dendritic cells, monocytes were cultured with vitamin D3 on days 0 and 4 and with IL-10 on day 4. On day 6, LPS was added to the DC cultures to test how the DCs responded to a strong maturation-inducing agent. Sorted naive and memory CD4+ and CD8+ T cells had their TCRbeta repertoires sequenced both before and after allostimulation with either regulatory or mature dendritic cells. Study-wide findings and limitations: Naive CD4+ and CD8+ T cells showed highly diverse repertoires, whereas memory cells were less diverse and memory CD8+ cells were the most oligoclonal. Among the resting subsets, the most alloreactive TCR clonotypes were found in memory CD8+ T cells. Only a couple of subjects were sequenced, and considerable between-individual heterogeneity in the alloreactive memory CD8+ T cell pool was noted by the authors. Allostimulation expanded memory CD8+ clones in both subjects, but regulatory dendritic cells appeared to induce more limited expansion than mature dendritic cells.

Comments on this clone: The antigen this receptor binds is unknown. Per-nucleotide qualities are absent, and no much larger clonotype sits a single base away.

The TCRbeta CDR3 regions were amplified in a multiplexed two-step PCR with Vbeta-specific forward primers and Jbeta-specific reverse primers. Through the immunoSEQ service, the TCRbeta libraries were run on an Illumina instrument for sequencing. Per the authors' processing: V, D and J genes were assigned using IMGT annotation, and counts were corrected for multiplex PCR bias using synthetic CDR3 analogues. The immunoSEQ Analyzer calculated repertoire clonality as one minus the normalized Shannon entropy. Clonal expansion was defined using Fisher's exact test with Benjamini-Hochberg false discovery rate control and a two-tailed threshold of P<0.01. TCRdb mirrors the immuneACCESS table, restricted to in-frame sequences. Some clones are absent from its copies; in checked studies, under half trace to an unresolved V gene, and the reason for the others is unknown. V and J calls and clone size come straight from that table; D and trimming were deduced from the DNA. This sample lists over 8,500 clones; over 70% were detected once. The top ten hold over 2.5% of the sample.

From the cysteine through the phenylalanine, the CDR3 covers 14 amino acids. Here the CDR3 DNA is all that survives: 42 bases in frame from base 1. The germline V gene specifies SQVTM as CDR1 and ANQGSEA as CDR2. The junction shows trimming of 6 bases on V and 5 bases on J, and the gene matches do not reach 13 bases of it. Sorted T cell subsets were CFSE-labeled and co-cultured for five to six days with allogeneic regulatory or mature dendritic cells at a 1:10 DC:T ratio. FACS was used to sort CD4+ or CD8+ cells into naive T cells, defined as CD45RA+, and memory T cells, defined as CD45RO+. Two healthy control subjects provided the T cells used for TCR sequencing. The Qiagen DNeasy Blood & Tissue Kit was used to extract genomic DNA.

The receptor comes from a human donor in good health. What was sequenced was memory CD4+ T cells from blood cultured with regulatory dendritic cells. The sample's cell subset or site label is to be understood as: CD45RO+ memory T cells. The chain couples TRBV29-1 to TRBJ2-7; 7 central nucleotides agree with TRBD1. The sequence in DNA is TGCAGCGTCACTTTGACAGGGATACTCAACGAGCAGTACTTC. It specifies CSVTLTGILNEQYF.